The 22 T cell receptor beta chains listed next were all sequenced from one sample in a study of shared clonotypes between healthy human individuals. The assay was immunoSEQ multiplex PCR, and TCRdb's table has in-frame clones only and misses some. The sample yields around 2.5 million clones, approximately 93% seen once. Input material: naive CD4+ T cells from PBMCs. The sample's subset: CD45RA+ positively selected. The receptors were sampled from a man aged 18 to 30 in good health. Some clones in this sample may be carry-over from other donors' samples.

This chain uses TRBV9 with TRBJ2-1; D is possibly TRBD2 (6 bases). Trimming left V 0 bases short and J 6 bases short, with 16 bases between. CDR1 SGDLS and CDR2 YYNGEE come from the germline V gene. This CDR3 spans 16 amino acids. The CDR3 coding sequence is TGTGCCAGCAGCGTAGGTTCAACGGGACTGTCCAATGAGCAGTTCTTC. It codes for CASSVGSTGLSNEQFF. Combining the CDR3 with reference TRBV9 and TRBJ2-1 gives the whole variable domain DSGVTQTPKHLITATGQRVTLRCSPRSGDLSVYWYQQSLDQGLQFLIQYYNGEERAKGNILERFSAQQFPDLHSELNLSSLELGDSALYFCASSVGSTGLSNEQFFGPGTRLTVL.

This chain joins TRBV5-1 and TRBJ2-3; D not resolved. With 3 bases removed from V and 0 bases from J, the gap between germline ends came to 8 bases. The CDR3 runs to 14 residues. The V gene's germline CDR1 is SGHRS and CDR2 YFSETQ. The CDR3 DNA reads as TGCGCCAGCAGCTCAGCTTCTAGCACAGATACGCAGTATTTT. It specifies CASSSASSTDTQYF.

Comments on this clone: The same CDR3 is also encoded by other DNA sequences in this sample. The CDR3 DNA is TGTGCCAGTGCTGGGCCGCTTTTCCACGAGCAGTACTTC. Translated: CASAGPLFHEQYF. The chain links TRBV6-1 to TRBJ2-7; D gene uncertain. V was pared by 9 bases and J by 5 bases, with 17 bases between. This CDR3 has 13 amino acids. Germline CDR1 MNHNS, CDR2 SASEGT.

This chain connects TRBV7-6 to TRBJ2-5; 8 bases are a match to TRBD1. V was clipped by 5 bases and J by 6 bases; unmatched bases: 11. The CDR3 is 15 amino acids. Looked up from germline, CDR1 is SGHVS and CDR2 is FNYEAQ. CDR3 sequence (DNA): TGTGCCAGCAGCGCCACAGGGGGTCCCCATAAGACCCAGTACTTC. Protein: CASSATGGPHKTQYF.

The sample holds one count of this clone. The V gene is TRBV19, the J gene TRBJ2-2; 10 bases align to TRBD1. Germline CDR1 and CDR2: LNHDA and SQIVND (reference sequence). CDR3 size: 16 residues. J gave up 11 bases and V 3 bases, and 12 bases lay outside the gene matches. In DNA, the CDR3 is TGTGCCAGTAGTATTGGCTGGGAGGGACAGGGGCGCGAGCTGTTTTTT. It is translated as CASSIGWEGQGRELFF.

This clone was recorded only once. This chain uses TRBV5-1 with TRBJ2-5, with D possibly TRBD1 on 6 matching bases. CDR3 length equals 14 residues. Germline CDR1 and CDR2: SGHRS and YFSETQ. V lost 5 bases and J 3 bases, leaving 14 bases between the germline ends. This CDR3 is CASRSGTRKETQYF. CDR3 DNA sequence: TGCGCCAGCAGATCCGGGACAAGAAAAGAGACCCAGTACTTC.

V usage is TRBV5-6 and J usage is TRBJ1-2, with a possible D match to TRBD1 (6 bases). Trimming shortened V by 4 bases and J by 4 bases, and 11 bases separated the two germline ends. Looked up from germline, CDR1 is SGHDT and CDR2 is YYEEEE. This CDR3 spans 13 amino acids. CDR3 in DNA: TGTGCCAGCAGCGGCACAGGGATCTATGGCTACACCTTC. It specifies CASSGTGIYGYTF.

CDR3 DNA sequence: TGTGCCACCAGCAGTCCAGGCGGCCGGCAGCCCTACGAGCAGTACTTC. Encoded protein: CATSSPGGRQPYEQYF. This chain links TRBV15 with TRBJ2-7; D ambiguous. With 3 bases removed from V and 2 bases from J, the gap between germline ends came to 17 bases. CDR3 length equals 16 residues. Germline CDR1 reads LNHNV; CDR2 reads YYDKDF (reference sequence).

This chain uses TRBV11-2 with TRBJ2-2, with D maybe TRBD1 (5 bases). Germline loops: CDR1 SGHAT, CDR2 FQNNGV. V lost 5 bases and J lost 7, with 14 bases in between. The length of the CDR3 is 14 residues. For the CDR3, the DNA is TGTGCCAGCAGCCACAGGTTAAAAGTCGGGGAGCTGTTTTTT. Residues: CASSHRLKVGELFF.

V usage is TRBV27 and J usage is TRBJ1-1, with 7 positions matching TRBD1. This CDR3 contains 14 residues. V lost 6 bases, J lost 4 bases, and 8 bases stayed unmatched. Per germline, CDR1 MNHEY and CDR2 SMNVEV (reference sequence). CDR3: CASSQRGQGTEAFF. In nucleotides, the CDR3 is TGTGCCAGCAGCCAAAGGGGGCAGGGCACTGAAGCTTTCTTT.

This chain joins TRBV30 and TRBJ2-3; D not resolved. This CDR3 is built from 11 residues. Per germline, CDR1 GTSNPN and CDR2 SVGIG (reference sequence). Trimming cost V 4 bases and J 4 bases, with 6 bases left between them. The CDR3 is CAWMSADTQYF. The DNA for the CDR3 is TGTGCCTGGATGTCGGCAGATACGCAGTATTTT.

This sequence joins TRBV25-1 and TRBJ2-2; 7 bases align to TRBD2. Germline V gene lookup returns CDR1 MGHDK and CDR2 SYGVNS. The CDR3 sequence is 15 residues long. The J segment lost 7 bases and the V segment lost 8 bases, leaving 13 bases of the junction unmatched. The CDR3 loop is CASEVGGRVIGELFF. Here the CDR3 DNA reads TGTGCCAGCGAGGTCGGTGGGAGGGTAATCGGGGAGCTGTTTTTT.

The rearrangement joins TRBV11-3 to TRBJ2-7, with 7 bases that match TRBD2. The V and J ends lost 8 bases and 2 bases, in that order; junction bases with no gene match: 6. The CDR3 extends over 13 amino acids. Germline V gene lookup returns CDR1 SGHNT and CDR2 YENEEA. The CDR3 coding sequence is TGTGCCAGCCCCCCCACTAGCGCCTACGAGCAGTACTTC. As protein: CASPPTSAYEQYF.

The chain couples TRBV7-9 to TRBJ1-4; D gene uncertain. In germline, CDR1 is SEHNR, CDR2 FQNEAQ (reference sequence). The CDR3 is 13 amino acids. The V and J ends lost 3 bases and 6 bases respectively, with 8 bases between them. The CDR3 protein is CASSFREYEKLFF. The CDR3 DNA sequence: TGTGCCAGCAGCTTTCGGGAGTATGAAAAACTGTTTTTT.

J is TRBJ1-1 and V is TRBV11-1; a possible D gene is TRBD1 (6 bases). CDR1 and CDR2 from the germline V gene are SGHAT and FQDESV (reference sequence). V lost 7 bases to trimming and J lost 6 bases, with 15 bases between them. This CDR3 comprises 13 residues. The CDR3 reads CASTIDRTPEAFF. The CDR3 DNA reads as TGTGCCAGCACCATAGACAGGACCCCTGAAGCTTTCTTT.

The V gene is TRBV10-3, the J gene TRBJ2-7; 7 bases match TRBD1. CDR3 size: 12 residues. The V gene's germline CDR1 is ENHRY and CDR2 SYGVKD. J gave up 0 bases and V 11 bases, and 4 bases lay outside the gene matches. Here the CDR3 DNA reads TGTGCCGTAGGGGACAGCTCCTACGAGCAGTACTTC. Translated: CAVGDSSYEQYF.

Comment on this clone: Additional DNA sequences in this sample encode the identical CDR3. This chain uses TRBV5-1 with TRBJ2-1, with D perhaps TRBD2 (6 bases). CDR3 size: 11 residues. Germline V gives CDR1 SGHRS, CDR2 YFSETQ. V was pared by 4 bases and J by 10 bases, with 9 bases between. The CDR3 bases are TGCGCCAGCAGCCTCGGAGGGGAGCAGTTCTTC. Its protein product is CASSLGGEQFF.

The rearrangement links TRBV2 to TRBJ1-2, with D possibly being TRBD1 (6 bases). The ends were cut back, 4 bases at V and 1 base at J, with 10 bases in the middle. The germline gives CDR1 SNHLY, CDR2 FYNNEI. This CDR3 is 14 amino acids long. CDR3 residues: CASSGTAGNYGYTF. The CDR3 bases are TGTGCCAGCAGTGGGACAGCCGGTAACTATGGCTACACCTTC. Full variable domain (outside the CDR3, taken from reference TRBV2 and TRBJ1-2): EPEVTQTPSHQVTQMGQEVILRCVPISNHLYFYWYRQILGQKVEFLVSFYNNEISEKSEIFDDQFSVERPDGSNFTLKIRSTKLEDSAMYFCASSGTAGNYGYTFGSGTRLTVV.

The rearrangement joins TRBV29-1 to TRBJ2-3; D ambiguous. The CDR3 contains 15 residues. V lost 4 bases and J lost 2, with 16 bases in between. Germline V gene lookup returns CDR1 SQVTM and CDR2 ANQGSEA. In nucleotides, the CDR3 is TGCAGCGTTGTCAGGAGTGTGGGTTCCACAGATACGCAGTATTTT. Protein product: CSVVRSVGSTDTQYF.

The chain has TRBV7-2 and TRBJ2-3, with D uncertain. The V gene's germline CDR1 is SGHTA and CDR2 FQGNSA. Trimming left V 2 bases short and J 8 bases short, with 11 bases between. The length of the CDR3 is 13 residues. In nucleotides, the CDR3 is TGTGCCAGCAGCTTACATACACAGATTACGCAGTATTTT. Translating it yields CASSLHTQITQYF.

The chain has TRBV23-1 and TRBJ1-3, with D hard to call. TRBV23-1 is sorted into the ORF group, with uncertain function. Trimming removed 11 bases at V and 4 bases at J, with 15 bases between. The CDR3 runs to 13 residues. DNA for the CDR3: TGCGCCGGGAGGGTTCGCGAAGGAAACACCATATATTTT. Encoded protein: CAGRVREGNTIYF.

The rearrangement uses TRBV5-1 and TRBJ1-2, with TRBD1 matching 8 bases. The CDR3 covers 15 residues. The ends lost 0 bases at V and 5 bases at J; junction bases unmatched: 6. Looked up from germline, CDR1 is SGHRS and CDR2 is YFSETQ. DNA of the CDR3: TGCGCCAGCAGCTTGGGCCCGACAGGGGAATATGGCTACACCTTC. Translated, it gives CASSLGPTGEYGYTF.